This is a list of T cell receptor beta chains from one sample in a study of regulatory dendritic cells for organ transplantation. These receptors' targets are unknown. The assay was immunoSEQ multiplex PCR, and TCRdb's table has in-frame clones only and misses some. The sample has fewer than 25,000 clones, 80% to 90% seen once. Sequencing used naive CD4+ T cells from blood cultured with regulatory dendritic cells. The source is a human donor in good health. The CDR3 runs from the conserved cysteine through the conserved F or W. A D gene is named only where the DNA matches it firmly. Clone size is stated in some rows and not others, as once, few, many or a class when expanded.

>NA|TRBJ2-7|TRBV6-6|NA|15
CASRVIAVPSYEQYF
TGTGCCAGCAGAGTCATAGCGGTTCCCTCCTACGAGCAGTACTTC
>few|TRBJ2-2|TRBV9|NA|14
CASSVDSGLGELFF
TGTGCCAGCAGCGTAGACAGTGGGTTGGGGGAGCTGTTTTTT
>once|TRBJ2-3|TRBV30|NA|14
CAWSEGSPTDTQYF
TGTGCCTGGAGTGAGGGGAGCCCCACAGATACGCAGTATTTT
>NA|TRBJ2-7|TRBV11-2|NA|13
CASSLAPTYEQYF
TGTGCCAGCAGCTTAGCCCCCACCTACGAGCAGTACTTC
>NA|TRBJ1-1|TRBV13|NA|14
CASLRGHQNTEAFF
TGTGCCAGCCTTCGGGGACACCAGAACACTGAAGCTTTCTTT
>NA|TRBJ2-7|TRBV27|NA|13
CASSFTGNYEQYF
TGTGCCAGCAGTTTTACAGGGAACTACGAGCAGTACTTC
>NA|TRBJ2-2|TRBV5-1|NA|16
CASSWVAYINTGELFF
TGCGCCAGCAGTTGGGTGGCATACATAAACACCGGGGAGCTGTTTTTT
>NA|TRBJ1-2|TRBV27|NA|13
CASSSTDRHGYTF
TGTGCCAGCAGTTCGACGGACCGCCATGGCTACACCTTC
>NA|TRBJ2-2|TRBV4-1|NA|13
CASSQTRAGELFF
TGCGCCAGCAGCCAAACGAGAGCCGGGGAGCTGTTTTTT
>NA|TRBJ2-3|TRBV11-2|NA|16
CASSLELLPRSHTQYF
TGTGCCAGCAGCTTAGAATTGTTACCCCGGTCACATACGCAGTATTTT
>NA|TRBJ2-1|TRBV2|NA|13
CASSATGRNEQFF
TGTGCCAGCAGTGCCACGGGTCGCAATGAGCAGTTCTTC
>NA|TRBJ2-2|TRBV14|NA|14
CASSAGINTGELFF
TGTGCCAGCAGCGCCGGGATTAACACCGGGGAGCTGTTTTTT
>NA|TRBJ2-3|TRBV5-4|NA|15
CASSLNLISTDTQYF
TGTGCCAGCAGCTTAAACTTAATAAGCACAGATACGCAGTATTTT
>NA|TRBJ1-1|TRBV9|TRBD1|14
CASSVQGGNTEAFF
TGTGCCAGCAGCGTACAAGGGGGCAACACTGAAGCTTTCTTT
>NA|TRBJ2-5|TRBV7-3|NA|13
CASSPRPTETQYF
TGTGCCAGCAGCCCGCGCCCGACGGAGACCCAGTACTTC
>NA|TRBJ1-2|TRBV5-6|NA|14
CASSLRGQSYGYTF
TGTGCCAGCAGCTTACGAGGACAGAGCTATGGCTACACCTTC
>NA|TRBJ2-3|TRBV7-9|NA|15
CASRTNRPNTDTQYF
TGTGCCAGCAGGACAAACAGACCGAACACAGATACGCAGTATTTT
>NA|TRBJ1-2|TRBV30|NA|14
CAWSGQGWVYGYTF
TGTGCCTGGAGTGGTCAGGGGTGGGTCTATGGCTACACCTTC
>NA|TRBJ1-2|TRBV9|TRBD1|15
CASSVGDSSNYGYTF
TGTGCCAGCAGCGTAGGGGACAGTTCTAACTATGGCTACACCTTC
>once|TRBJ2-3|TRBV11-3|NA|14
CASSLRGHTDTQYF
TGTGCCAGCAGCTTGAGAGGACACACAGATACGCAGTATTTT
>NA|TRBJ2-7|TRBV28|TRBD2|18
CASSSPGGKKDNSYEQYF
TGTGCCAGCAGTTCCCCGGGGGGGAAGAAGGATAACTCCTACGAGCAGTACTTC
>NA|TRBJ2-5|TRBV5-4|TRBD2|16
CASSFPGTSGLETQYF
TGTGCCAGCAGTTTTCCCGGGACTAGCGGGTTGGAGACCCAGTACTTC
>NA|TRBJ1-6|TRBV5-8|NA|17
CASSSPEGFLINSPLHF
TGTGCCAGCAGCTCCCCGGAAGGGTTCCTAATTAATTCACCCCTCCACTTT
>once|TRBJ1-2|TRBV12-1|NA|17
CASSRQLNWFEASGYTF
TGTGCCAGCAGCCGGCAATTAAACTGGTTTGAAGCGAGTGGCTACACCTTC
>NA|TRBJ2-2|TRBV7-8|NA|14
CASSFGQLTGELFF
TGTGCCAGCAGCTTCGGGCAGCTAACCGGGGAGCTGTTTTTT
>once|TRBJ2-7|TRBV28|TRBD1|17
CASIAVGFDRVRYEQYF
TGTGCCAGCATAGCAGTTGGGTTTGACAGGGTGCGCTACGAGCAGTACTTC
>NA|TRBJ2-5|TRBV5-5|TRBD1|18
CASKQIKLGQGGSETQYF
TGTGCCAGCAAGCAAATAAAACTGGGACAGGGGGGTTCGGAGACCCAGTACTTC
>NA|TRBJ2-7|TRBV5-6|NA|12
CASSRVDYEQYF
TGTGCCAGCAGCCGAGTAGACTACGAGCAGTACTTC
>NA|TRBJ1-5|TRBV19|NA|16
CASSLGVGALNQPQHF
TGTGCCAGTAGTTTGGGGGTGGGGGCCCTAAATCAGCCCCAGCATTTT
>NA|TRBJ1-2|TRBV5-4|NA|14
CASSSDGASYGYTF
TGTGCCAGCAGTTCCGACGGGGCCTCATATGGCTACACCTTC
>NA|TRBJ1-3|TRBV6-5|NA|12
CASSRDGNTIYF
TGTGCCAGCAGCCGAGATGGAAACACCATATATTTT
>once|TRBJ2-1|TRBV19|NA|15
CASSIITWGYNEQFF
TGTGCCAGTAGTATTATAACGTGGGGCTACAATGAGCAGTTCTTC
>NA|TRBJ1-2|TRBV30|NA|12
CARDGGNYGYTF
TGTGCCCGTGACGGCGGGAACTATGGCTACACCTTC
>NA|TRBJ1-2|TRBV5-1|NA|13
CASSLEGNLIYTF
TGCGCCAGCAGCTTGGAGGGCAATTTGATCTACACCTTC
>NA|TRBJ2-2|TRBV19|TRBD1|15
CASRGDRGRSGELFF
TGTGCCAGTAGGGGGGACAGGGGGCGGTCCGGGGAGCTGTTTTTT
>NA|TRBJ2-1|TRBV7-2|NA|15
CASSLGVSSYNEQFF
TGTGCCAGCAGCTTAGGAGTTTCCTCCTACAATGAGCAGTTCTTC
>NA|TRBJ2-2|TRBV6-5|NA|15
CASRRRAADIGELFF
TGTGCCAGCAGACGAAGGGCAGCTGATATCGGGGAGCTGTTTTTT
>NA|TRBJ1-5|TRBV4-3|TRBD1|15
CASSQDRGLWQPQHF
TGCGCCAGCAGCCAAGACAGGGGGTTATGGCAGCCCCAGCATTTT
>NA|TRBJ1-2|TRBV7-2|NA|16
CASTIPGKKSGYGYTF
TGTGCCAGCACCATCCCGGGAAAAAAGTCGGGCTATGGCTACACCTTC
>NA|TRBJ1-2|TRBV15|TRBD1|18
CATSRDRELRGGAYSYTF
TGTGCCACCAGCAGAGATCGGGAATTGAGAGGGGGCGCCTATAGCTACACCTTC
>NA|TRBJ2-1|TRBV4-3|TRBD2|16
CASSQGGTSGTNEQFF
TGCGCCAGCAGCCAAGGAGGGACTAGCGGGACGAATGAGCAGTTCTTC
>NA|TRBJ2-7|TRBV7-8|TRBD1|16
CASFGWKGQSRYEQYF
TGTGCCAGCTTCGGTTGGAAGGGACAGTCGCGCTACGAGCAGTACTTC
>once|TRBJ1-2|TRBV10-3|NA|15
CAISESIARGYGYTF
TGTGCCATCAGTGAGTCGATTGCTAGGGGCTATGGCTACACCTTC
>once|TRBJ1-6|TRBV11-2|NA|16
CASSLVAAPVNSPLHF
TGTGCCAGCAGCTTAGTCGCAGCTCCGGTTAATTCACCCCTCCACTTT
>NA|TRBJ2-3|TRBV4-3|NA|20
CASSQDRRRLTVRGPNTQYF
TGCGCCAGCAGCCAAGATAGACGTCGATTGACAGTACGTGGTCCGAATACGCAGTATTTT
>NA|TRBJ2-5|TRBV5-4|TRBD1|14
CASSLWQGEETQYF
TGTGCCAGCAGCTTGTGGCAGGGGGAAGAGACCCAGTACTTC
>NA|TRBJ1-1|TRBV6-6|NA|15
CASSYREVKDTEAFF
TGTGCCAGCAGTTACCGGGAGGTAAAGGACACTGAAGCTTTCTTT